The 10 T cell receptor beta chains below were found in one sample sequenced in a study of CD8 T cells in ankylosing spondylitis. TCRdb processed the 5' RACE reads anew with MiXCR; each CDR3 protein has one entry. The sample shows approximately 300,000 distinct CDR3 sequences, around 20% of them seen only once. Sequenced input: blood, either unsorted or a sorted T cell fraction (not recorded which). All receptors come from a male donor with ankylosing spondylitis or in good health (not recorded which).

The chain carries TRBV11-2 and TRBJ1-3; 9 bases are a match to TRBD1. The CDR3 length is 16 residues. Germline loops: CDR1 SGHAT, CDR2 FQNNGV. The J segment lost 4 bases and the V segment lost 4 bases, leaving 8 bases of the junction unmatched. The DNA of the CDR3 is TGTGCCAGCAGCTCCGTTCTACAGGGGGCAGGAAACACCATATATTTT. This codes for CASSSVLQGAGNTIYF. The full variable domain, completed using reference TRBV11-2 and TRBJ1-3, is EAGVAQSPRYKIIEKRQSVAFWCNPISGHATLYWYQQILGQGPKLLIQFQNNGVVDDSQLPKDRFSAERLKGVDSTLKIQPAKLEDSAVYLCASSSVLQGAGNTIYFGEGSWLTVV.

The rearrangement joins TRBV7-6 to TRBJ2-5; the D gene could be TRBD1 or TRBD2 (6 bases each). The CDR3 contains 17 residues. Trimming pared 5 bases from V and 5 bases from J, leaving 24 bases between. Germline V lookup: CDR1 SGHVS, CDR2 FNYEAQ. The CDR3 is CASSPTVLVGAGETQYF. The CDR3 nucleotides read TGTGCCAGCAGCCCCACCGTTTTGGTGGGGGCGGGGGAGACCCAGTACTTC.

This clonotype has more than one count but fewer than ten. This chain links TRBV5-5 with TRBJ1-1, with 8 positions matching TRBD1. Losses at the gene ends were 4 bases for V and 3 bases for J; bases not matched to a gene: 8. In germline, CDR1 is SGHKS, CDR2 YYEKEE (reference sequence). The CDR3 sequence is 15 residues long. The chain's CDR3 is CASSARQGLDTEAFF. The CDR3 nucleotides read TGTGCCAGCAGCGCCCGACAGGGGTTGGACACTGAAGCTTTCTTT.

This clonotype was picked up a small number of times. The chain uses TRBV9 and TRBJ1-2; the D gene is possibly TRBD1 (5 bases). CDR1 and CDR2 from the germline V gene are SGDLS and YYNGEE. Deletions cut 3 bases from V and 2 bases from J, with 14 bases between. This CDR3 spans 15 amino acids. The CDR3 here is CASSGGRSLNYGYTF. CDR3 coding DNA: TGTGCCAGCAGCGGGGGGAGATCTTTAAACTATGGCTACACCTTC.

V and J are TRBV12-3 or TRBV12-4 and TRBJ1-5; 8 bases fit TRBD1. The CDR3 covers 15 residues. The ends lost 2 bases at V and 4 bases at J; junction bases unmatched: 4. The CDR3: CASSLSGGVNQPQHF. The CDR3 coding sequence is TGTGCCAGCAGTTTATCAGGGGGCGTTAATCAGCCCCAGCATTTT.

This clonotype occurred a few times. The J gene is TRBJ1-4, the V gene TRBV15, with 8 nucleotides matching TRBD1. V gave up 7 bases and J gave up 6 bases; unmatched junction bases: 7. The CDR3 is 14 residues long. CDR1 and CDR2 from the germline V gene are LNHNV and YYDKDF (reference sequence). The CDR3, as DNA: TGTGCCACCACCTGGGACAGGATCCATGAAAAACTGTTTTTT. Its protein is CATTWDRIHEKLFF.

This clonotype has a count of ten or more. V and J are TRBV12-3 or TRBV12-4 and TRBJ2-2; no reliable D call. V dropped 5 bases and J dropped 4 bases, with 5 bases sitting between them. This CDR3 has 12 residues. The DNA of the CDR3 is TGTGCCAGCAGTCAATCCACCGGGGAGCTGTTTTTT. This codes for CASSQSTGELFF.

This clonotype was seen more than once but under ten times. The rearrangement joins TRBV23-1 to TRBJ2-2; tentative D call: TRBD1 (5 bases). TRBV23-1 is an ORF, and what it does is uncertain. The CDR3 length is 16 residues. The V gene lost 11 bases and the J gene lost 0 bases, with 19 bases spanning the gap. CDR3 in amino acids: CAGAKPTAANTGELFF. The DNA of the CDR3 is TGCGCCGGCGCAAAACCGACAGCCGCGAACACCGGGGAGCTGTTTTTT.

V is TRBV11-2 and J is TRBJ1-1; a possible D gene is TRBD1 (6 bases). Germline CDR1 and CDR2: SGHAT and FQNNGV. The CDR3 is 12 residues long. V gave up 4 bases and J gave up 5 bases, with 8 bases separating them. The chain's CDR3 is CASSWGATEAFF. As DNA, the CDR3 is TGTGCCAGCAGCTGGGGGGCGACTGAAGCTTTCTTT.

This clonotype was observed a handful of times. The chain links TRBV5-1 to TRBJ2-5, with 7 positions matching TRBD1. This CDR3 has 14 residues. J gave up 1 base and V 6 bases, and 6 bases lay outside the gene matches. The germline V gene encodes CDR1 SGHRS and CDR2 YFSETQ. Here the CDR3 reads CASKRQGIQETQYF. In DNA, the CDR3 is TGCGCCAGCAAGAGACAGGGAATCCAAGAGACCCAGTACTTC. Combining the CDR3 with reference TRBV5-1 and TRBJ2-5 gives the whole variable domain KAGVTQTPRYLIKTRGQQVTLSCSPISGHRSVSWYQQTPGQGLQFLFEYFSETQRNKGNFPGRFSGRQFSNSRSEMNVSTLELGDSALYLCASKRQGIQETQYFGPGTRLLVL.